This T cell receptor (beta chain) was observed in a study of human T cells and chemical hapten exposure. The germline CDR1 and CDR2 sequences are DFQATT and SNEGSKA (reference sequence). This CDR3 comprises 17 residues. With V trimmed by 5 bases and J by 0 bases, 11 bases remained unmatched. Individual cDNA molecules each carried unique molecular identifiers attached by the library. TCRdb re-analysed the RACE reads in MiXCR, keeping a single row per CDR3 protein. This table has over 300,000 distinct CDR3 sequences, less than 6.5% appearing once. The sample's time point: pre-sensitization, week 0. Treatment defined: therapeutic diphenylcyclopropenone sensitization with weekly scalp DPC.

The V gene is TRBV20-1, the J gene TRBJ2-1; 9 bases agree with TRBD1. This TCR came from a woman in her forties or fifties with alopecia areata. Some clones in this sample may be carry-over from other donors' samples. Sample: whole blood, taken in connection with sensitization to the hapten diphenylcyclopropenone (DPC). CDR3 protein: CSAPHSDRGYSYNEQFF. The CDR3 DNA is TGCAGTGCTCCTCACTCGGACAGGGGATACTCCTACAATGAGCAGTTCTTC.